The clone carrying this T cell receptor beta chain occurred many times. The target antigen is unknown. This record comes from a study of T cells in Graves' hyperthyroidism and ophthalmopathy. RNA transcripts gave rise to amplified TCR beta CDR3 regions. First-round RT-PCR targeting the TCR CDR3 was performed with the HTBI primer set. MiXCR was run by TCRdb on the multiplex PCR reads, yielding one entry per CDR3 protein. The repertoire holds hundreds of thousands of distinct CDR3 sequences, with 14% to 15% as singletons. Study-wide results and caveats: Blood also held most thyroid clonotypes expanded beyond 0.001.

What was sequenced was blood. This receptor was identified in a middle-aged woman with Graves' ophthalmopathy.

CDR3 residues: CSASTGGEETQYF. In DNA, the CDR3 is TGCAGTGCTAGTACAGGGGGGGAAGAGACCCAGTACTTC. This chain links TRBV20-1 with TRBJ2-5; the D gene is possibly TRBD1 (8 bases). CDR1 and CDR2 (germline): DFQATT, SNEGSKA (reference sequence). This CDR3 has 13 amino acids. V was pared by 3 bases and J by 3 bases, with 11 bases between.